Following are 10 T cell receptor beta chains from one sample sequenced in a study of blood T cell repertoires in COVID-19 (dated by TCRdb to about 2020). The library was produced with the immunoSEQ multiplex PCR assay. TCRdb provides this immuneACCESS table in a form limited to in-frame rearrangements. Some clones are lacking; in checked studies, under half of them reflect an unresolved V gene, and why the rest are absent is not known. The sample has 250,000 to 300,000 clones on record, 88% of them singletons. 0.65% to 0.95% of the sample is held by the ten biggest clonotypes. Sequencing was carried out using peripheral blood. Receptors were obtained from a woman between 25 and 40 years old with acute or convalescent COVID-19.

This clone was seen once. The chain carries TRBV5-4 and TRBJ1-1; D is uncertain. Germline V gives CDR1 SGHNT, CDR2 YYREEE (reference sequence). This CDR3 region has 12 residues. Trimming removed 3 bases at V and 8 bases at J, with 11 bases between. The chain's CDR3 is CASSYGGLEAFF. The CDR3 DNA follows: TGTGCCAGCAGCTATGGCGGACTGGAAGCTTTCTTT.

The chain recombines TRBV9 with TRBJ1-2; D unresolved. The V gene's germline CDR1 is SGDLS and CDR2 YYNGEE. The V and J ends lost 4 bases and 6 bases respectively, with 13 bases between them. This CDR3 comprises 13 residues. DNA of the CDR3: TGTGCCAGCAGCACGGGAACCCTCCATGGCTACACCTTC. Protein product: CASSTGTLHGYTF.

This clone occurred a few times. The chain uses TRBV20-1 and TRBJ2-1; TRBD2 might be the D (6 bases). There are 15 residues in the CDR3. The germline V gene encodes CDR1 DFQATT and CDR2 SNEGSKA (reference sequence). V was cut by 3 bases and J by 3 bases, with 15 bases left in between. The CDR3 here is CSASFRTGLYNEQFF. The CDR3, as DNA: TGCAGTGCTAGTTTCCGGACGGGACTCTACAATGAGCAGTTCTTC.

The gene calls are TRBV30 and TRBJ1-1; 9 nucleotides align to TRBD1. J lost 7 bases, V lost 7 bases, and 4 bases had no gene match. Germline V gene sequence: CDR1 GTSNPN, CDR2 SVGIG (reference sequence). The CDR3 has 11 residues. CDR3 DNA sequence: TGTGCCTTAGGGACAGGGAGTGAAGCTTTCTTT. Residues: CALGTGSEAFF.

V and J are TRBV7-6 and TRBJ1-3; D may be TRBD1 (6 bases). Germline CDR1 SGHVS, CDR2 FNYEAQ. Trimming pared 4 bases from V and 1 base from J, leaving 11 bases between. The length of the CDR3 is 15 residues. The DNA of the CDR3 is TGTGCCAGCAGCTCCCGGACAGCTTCTGGAAACACCATATATTTT. Protein sequence: CASSSRTASGNTIYF. Full variable domain (outside the CDR3, taken from reference TRBV7-6 and TRBJ1-3): GAGVSQSPRYKVTKRGQDVALRCDPISGHVSLYWYRQALGQGPEFLTYFNYEAQQDKSGLPNDRFSAERPEGSISTLTIQRTEQRDSAMYRCASSSRTASGNTIYFGEGSWLTVV.

The V call is TRBV5-4, the J call TRBJ2-3; 14 bases agree with TRBD2. CDR1 is SGHNT, CDR2 YYREEE, per germline (reference sequence). The junction had 8 bases not matched to a gene; V was cut back by 4 bases and J by 7 bases. The CDR3 has 16 residues. The CDR3 here is CASSQGLAGGWNTQYF. CDR3 in DNA: TGTGCCAGCAGCCAAGGACTAGCGGGAGGCTGGAATACGCAGTATTTT.

The gene calls are TRBV7-9 and TRBJ2-3, with 7 bases aligning to TRBD2. Germline CDR1 SEHNR, CDR2 FQNEAQ (reference sequence). The CDR3 covers 16 residues. Trimming removed 4 bases from V and 3 bases from J; junction bases left unmatched: 10. The CDR3: CASSSLGRAETDTQYF. The CDR3 DNA reads TGTGCCAGCAGCTCCCTTGGGAGGGCCGAGACAGATACGCAGTATTTT. Together with reference TRBV7-9 and TRBJ2-3, the CDR3 gives the full variable domain: DTGVSQNPRHKITKRGQNVTFRCDPISEHNRLYWYRQTLGQGPEFLTYFQNEAQLEKSRLLSDRFSAERPKGSFSTLEIQRTEQGDSAMYLCASSSLGRAETDTQYFGPGTRLTVL.

The chain combines TRBV30 with TRBJ1-2, with D possibly being TRBD1 (5 bases). The germline gives CDR1 GTSNPN, CDR2 SVGIG (reference sequence). Trimming removed 5 bases at V and 4 bases at J, with 14 bases between. The CDR3 covers 13 residues. This chain's CDR3 is CAWAGGSGYGYTF. CDR3 coding DNA: TGTGCCTGGGCCGGGGGATCTGGCTATGGCTACACCTTC.

This clone was found once. CDR3 loop: CATQDRGANQPQHF. The CDR3 region has the DNA TGTGCCACCCAGGACAGGGGGGCCAATCAGCCCCAGCATTTT. The chain couples TRBV2 to TRBJ1-5; 10 nucleotides agree with TRBD1. Germline-derived CDR1 and CDR2 are SNHLY and FYNNEI. With 10 bases clipped from V and 3 bases from J, the junction kept 6 bases outside the gene matches. The CDR3 is 14 amino acids. The whole variable domain, remainder taken from reference TRBV2 and TRBJ1-5, is EPEVTQTPSHQVTQMGQEVILRCVPISNHLYFYWYRQILGQKVEFLVSFYNNEISEKSEIFDDQFSVERPDGSNFTLKIRSTKLEDSAMYFCATQDRGANQPQHFGDGTRLSIL.

This clone was picked up one time. The rearrangement links TRBV2 to TRBJ1-2; a weak D match, TRBD1 (6 bases). Trimming pared 6 bases from V and 7 bases from J, leaving 15 bases between. Germline V gene lookup returns CDR1 SNHLY and CDR2 FYNNEI. CDR3 size: 13 residues. The CDR3 coding sequence is TGTGCCAGCAGACTACACAGGGAGGGTGGCTACACCTTC. Amino acids: CASRLHREGGYTF.